This TCR beta chain originates from a study of CD8+ T cells in alopecia areata (dated by TCRdb to the late 2010s). About the full investigation: Treated patients were enrolled in an open-label pilot trial of oral tofacitinib, 5 to 10 mg twice daily, for moderate-to-severe alopecia areata. RNA came from the PAXgene miRNA kit for fixed scalp, the miRNeasy kit for PBMCs, and the RNeasy kit for mouse skin. Patients on tofacitinib were biopsied at baseline and after 4 and 24 weeks of treatment, and several of the patients also had a later scalp biopsy. Disease severity in treated patients was measured with the SALT score, which quantifies the percentage of affected scalp surface area. Human TCRbeta sequencing covered scalp tissue and sorted CD4+ and CD8+ peripheral blood T cells from patchy and totalis/universalis alopecia areata patients and healthy controls. TCRbeta CDR3 regions were amplified by immunoSEQ multiplex PCR using 35 Vbeta forward and 13 Jbeta reverse primers. High-throughput TCRbeta sequencing was used to examine T cell clonal expansion in alopecia areata in both the C3H/HeJ mouse model and human patients. Patients received tofacitinib for 6 to 18 months and were then followed off drug for 6 months to check for delayed response and recurrence. Clonality in the scalp was compared among normal scalp (n=4), patchy alopecia areata scalp (n=8), and alopecia totalis/universalis scalp (n=8).

The research as a whole found: Scalp TCR repertoire analysis is complicated because resident alphabeta T cells in normal human skin are also sequenced, whereas mouse skin is dominated by gammadelta T cells. During tofacitinib treatment, many expanded lesional clones stuck around in both scalp and blood, and this persistence may partly explain why relapse happens after treatment is stopped. Shared TCR sequences between patients were less evident than in mice, which may be partly attributable to HLA diversity in the patient population. Tofacitinib significantly decreased scalp clonality and the number of expanded CD8+ clones among the top 100 scalp clones. Compared with normal scalp, lesional scalp had higher clonality and more expanded CD8+ clones, particularly in alopecia totalis/universalis, a pattern that suggests antigenic drive. The treated cohort was small, with a single nonresponder, so links between baseline CD8+ expansion and response need larger studies.

Interpreted using the paper, the time point label stands for: around 4 weeks on oral tofacitinib. Reading the label with the study, this specimen's treatment or condition is: oral pan-JAK inhibitor, 5-10 mg twice daily. Lesional scalp punch biopsies and peripheral blood were collected from alopecia areata patients. PBMCs were separated by density centrifugation and stained for CD3, CD4 and CD8, after which CD4+ and CD8+ T cells were sorted on a FACSAria. Its CDR3 holds 15 amino acids, cysteine through phenylalanine. Just the 45-base CDR3 DNA is kept, in frame starting at base 1. The germline V gene encodes CDR1 SNHLY and CDR2 FYNNEI. The V end loses 3 bases and the J end loses 8 bases, and a stretch of 14 bases separates them. Preparation of the library involved the immunoSEQ multiplex PCR assay. For TCR sequencing, RNA was extracted from every sample and reverse transcribed into cDNA to serve as template. First-strand cDNA was synthesized with SuperScript III using a 2:1 mix of oligo-dT and random hexamers. A synthetic immune receptor repertoire was used to assess amplification bias, and residual bias was removed computationally. Turning to the authors' computational methods: Raw reads were preprocessed to remove errors, and CDR3 was defined according to IMGT conventions as the region from the conserved cysteine to phenylalanine. Clonality was calculated as 1 minus Shannon entropy normalized by log2 of the number of productive unique TCRs. Whether each scalp clone was CD4 or CD8 was inferred by checking scalp TCRbeta sequences against the CD4 and CD8 repertoires from sorted blood. TCRdb took over this immuneACCESS table, retaining in-frame rearrangements with V and J assigned. Such tables are incomplete; in checked studies, under half of the missing clones stem from an unresolved V gene, and the remainder is unexplained. V, J and clone size reflect that table, while D and trimming were determined from the DNA. This sample has 200,000 to 250,000 clones in its table, and under 75% of those were observed once. In total, the top ten clones hold roughly 1.4% of the sample.

About this clone: Its antigen has not been determined. No base qualities exist here, and no much larger clone lies one base off it.

Rearrangement joined TRBV2 to TRBJ1-6; TRBD1 could be the D gene, as 5 bases match. The sample was CD4+ T cells sorted from blood, taken at week 4, from a patient treated with tofacitinib. This TCR was recovered from a human donor with alopecia areata. The nucleotide sequence is given as TGTGCCAGCAGTGATATAGCAGGGCGAGATTCACCCCTCCACTTT. This gives the protein CASSDIAGRDSPLHF.